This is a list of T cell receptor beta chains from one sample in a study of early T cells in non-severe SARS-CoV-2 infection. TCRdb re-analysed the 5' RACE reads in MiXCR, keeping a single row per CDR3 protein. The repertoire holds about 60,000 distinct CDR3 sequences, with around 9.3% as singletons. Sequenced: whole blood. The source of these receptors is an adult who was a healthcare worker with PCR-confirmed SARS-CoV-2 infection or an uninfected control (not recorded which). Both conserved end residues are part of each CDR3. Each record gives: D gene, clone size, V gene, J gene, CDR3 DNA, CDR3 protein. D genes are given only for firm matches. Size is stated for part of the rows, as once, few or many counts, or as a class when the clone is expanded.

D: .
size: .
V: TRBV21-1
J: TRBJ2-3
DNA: TGTGCCAGCAGCAAAAATGATACTAGCGGGCGCACAGATACGCAGTATTTT
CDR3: CASSKNDTSGRTDTQYF

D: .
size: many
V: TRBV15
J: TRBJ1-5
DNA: TGTGCCACCAGCAGAGATCATGGTAGCAATCAGCCCCAGCATTTT
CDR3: CATSRDHGSNQPQHF

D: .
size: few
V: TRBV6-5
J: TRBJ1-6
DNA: TGTGCCAGCAGTTACTCGCCCGCGGGTATGGGTAATTCACCCCTCCACTTT
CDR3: CASSYSPAGMGNSPLHF

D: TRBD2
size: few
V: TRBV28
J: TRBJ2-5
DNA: TGTGCCAGCAGGGAATCGGGAGGGCCTACAGAGACCCAGTACTTC
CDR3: CASRESGGPTETQYF

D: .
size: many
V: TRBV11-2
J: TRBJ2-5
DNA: TGTGCCAGCAGCTACCAAGGGGGTGTAAGATTGGAGACCCAGTACTTC
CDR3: CASSYQGGVRLETQYF

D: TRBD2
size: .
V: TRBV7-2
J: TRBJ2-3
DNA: TGTGCCAGCAGCCCTGGACTAGCGGGCCTGTCAGATACGCAGTATTTT
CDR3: CASSPGLAGLSDTQYF

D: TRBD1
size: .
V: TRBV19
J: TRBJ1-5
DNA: TGTGCCAGTAGCTATGCGGGACAGGGTGCCAATCAGCCCCAGCATTTT
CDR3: CASSYAGQGANQPQHF

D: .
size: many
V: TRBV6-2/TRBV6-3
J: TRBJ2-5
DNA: TGTGCCAGCAGTCACGTATCTCGGGAGACCCAGTACTTC
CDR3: CASSHVSRETQYF

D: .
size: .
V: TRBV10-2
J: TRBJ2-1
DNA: TGCGCCAGCAACCTAACCCGTTGGGGGGATGGGTTGGGTGAGCAGTTCTTC
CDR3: CASNLTRWGDGLGEQFF

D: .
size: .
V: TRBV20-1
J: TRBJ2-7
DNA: TGCAGTGCTAGTTCTCCACCCACCTACGAGCAGTACTTC
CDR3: CSASSPPTYEQYF

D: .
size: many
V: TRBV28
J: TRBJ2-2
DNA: TGTGCCAGCAGTTTGCTCCCGGGCAACGCCGGGGAGCTGTTTTTT
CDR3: CASSLLPGNAGELFF

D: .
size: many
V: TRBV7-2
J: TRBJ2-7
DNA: TGTGCCAGCAGCTTATATAACAGGGCCCACGAGCAGTACTTC
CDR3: CASSLYNRAHEQYF

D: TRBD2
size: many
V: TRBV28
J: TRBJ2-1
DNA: TGTGCCAGCGGGGACACCGGGACTAGCAGCGACAATGAGCAGTTCTTC
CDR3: CASGDTGTSSDNEQFF

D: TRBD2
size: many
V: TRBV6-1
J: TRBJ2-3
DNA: TGTGCCAGCAGAAGACTAGCGGGGAGCACAGATACGCAGTATTTT
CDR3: CASRRLAGSTDTQYF

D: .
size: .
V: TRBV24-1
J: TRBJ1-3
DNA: TGTGCCACCAGTGATTCCAGCCGCTCTGGAAACACCATATATTTT
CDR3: CATSDSSRSGNTIYF

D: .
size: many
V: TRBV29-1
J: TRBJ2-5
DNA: TGCAGCGTTGTATGGGTTGAGACCCAGTACTTC
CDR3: CSVVWVETQYF

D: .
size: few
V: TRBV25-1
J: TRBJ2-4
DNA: TGTGCCAGCAGTTCTCAGGGAAAAATAAAAAACATTCAGTACTTC
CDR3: CASSSQGKIKNIQYF

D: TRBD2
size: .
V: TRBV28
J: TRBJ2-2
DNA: TGTGCCAGCAACCCTAGCGGGAGGGTCACCGGGGAGCTGTTTTTT
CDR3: CASNPSGRVTGELFF

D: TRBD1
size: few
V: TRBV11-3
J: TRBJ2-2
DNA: TGTGCCAGCAGCTTGCCCCCGGGACAGGGGGCTCGAGACACCGGGGAGCTGTTTTTT
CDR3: CASSLPPGQGARDTGELFF

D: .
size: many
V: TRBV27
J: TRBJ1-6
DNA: TGTGCCAGCACCACATCCAGGGGTCCCTATAATTCACCCCTCCACTTT
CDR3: CASTTSRGPYNSPLHF

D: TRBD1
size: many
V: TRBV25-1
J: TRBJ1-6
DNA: TGTGCCAGCAGTAAACAGGGGGCGTCCCCTAATTCACCCCTCCACTTT
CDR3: CASSKQGASPNSPLHF

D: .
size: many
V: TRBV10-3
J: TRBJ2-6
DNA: TGTGCCACTACAGTCTCTGGGGCCAACGTCCTGACTTTC
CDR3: CATTVSGANVLTF

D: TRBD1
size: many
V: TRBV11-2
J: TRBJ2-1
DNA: TGTGCCAGCAGCTTCACTAGCAGGGGGCGCGGCGATGAGCAGTTCTTC
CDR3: CASSFTSRGRGDEQFF

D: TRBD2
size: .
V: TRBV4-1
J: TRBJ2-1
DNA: TGCGCCAGCAGCGGGTCTACTAGCGGAAACTACAATGAGCAGTTCTTC
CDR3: CASSGSTSGNYNEQFF

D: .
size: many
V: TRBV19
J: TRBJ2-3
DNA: TGTGCCAGTAGTGTACAGGGTTGGGATACGCAGTATTTT
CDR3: CASSVQGWDTQYF

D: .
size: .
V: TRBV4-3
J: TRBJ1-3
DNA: TGCGCCAGCAGCCAAGACCAGGTCGTAAACACCATATATTTT
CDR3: CASSQDQVVNTIYF

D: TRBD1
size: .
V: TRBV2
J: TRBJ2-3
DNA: TGTGCCACCTTGATCCGGGACAGGGGGAGCACAGATACGCAGTATTTT
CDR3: CATLIRDRGSTDTQYF

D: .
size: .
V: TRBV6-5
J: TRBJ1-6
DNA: TGTGCCAGCCTTAAAGAGGTCGGGGTCCTCCACTTT
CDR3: CASLKEVGVLHF

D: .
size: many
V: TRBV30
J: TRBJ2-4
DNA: TGTGCCTGGAGTACGGGCAGGAAAAACATTCAGTACTTC
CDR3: CAWSTGRKNIQYF

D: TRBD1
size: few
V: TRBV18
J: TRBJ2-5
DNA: TGTGCCAGCTCACCGCCGACAGGGGAAAAGACCCAGTACTTC
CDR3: CASSPPTGEKTQYF

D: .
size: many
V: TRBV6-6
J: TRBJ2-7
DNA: TGTGCCAGCAGTTACCCAGTAACGGGAGACTCGACCCACGAGCAGTACTTC
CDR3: CASSYPVTGDSTHEQYF

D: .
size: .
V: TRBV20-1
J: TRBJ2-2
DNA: TGCAGTGCTAGCGGAGGGATCACCGGGGAGCTGTTTTTT
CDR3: CSASGGITGELFF

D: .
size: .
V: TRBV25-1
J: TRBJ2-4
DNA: TGTGCCAGCAGTGGGGGGGGGCAGCATAAACTAGCCAAAAACATTCAGTACTTC
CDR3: CASSGGGQHKLAKNIQYF

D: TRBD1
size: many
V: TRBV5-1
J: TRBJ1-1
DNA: TGCGCCAGCAGCTACTATATTGGAGGACAGGGGACTGAAGCTTTCTTT
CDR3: CASSYYIGGQGTEAFF

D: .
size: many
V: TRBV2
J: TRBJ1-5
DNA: TGTGCCAGCAGTGGTCTGATTAGCAATCAGCCCCAGCATTTT
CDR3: CASSGLISNQPQHF

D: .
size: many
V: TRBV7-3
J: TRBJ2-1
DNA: TGTGCCAGCAGCTTAGCGGAGGGGTACAATGAGCAGTTCTTC
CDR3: CASSLAEGYNEQFF

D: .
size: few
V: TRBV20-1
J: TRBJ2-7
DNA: TGCAGTGCTACCACGGCAAACTACGAGCAGTACTTC
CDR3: CSATTANYEQYF

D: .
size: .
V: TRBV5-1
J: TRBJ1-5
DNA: TGCGCCAGCAGCCCGACAAGTAATAGCAATCAGCCCCAGCATTTT
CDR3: CASSPTSNSNQPQHF

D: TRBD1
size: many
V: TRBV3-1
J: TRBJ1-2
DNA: TGTGCCAGCAGCCAAGCTACCGGGACAGGACCTAACTATGGCTACACCTTC
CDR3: CASSQATGTGPNYGYTF

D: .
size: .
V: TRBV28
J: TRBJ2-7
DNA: TGTGCCAGCAGTCCCCTCTCCGGGACCTCCTACGAGCAGTACTTC
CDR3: CASSPLSGTSYEQYF

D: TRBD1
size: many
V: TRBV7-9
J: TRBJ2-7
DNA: TGTGCCAGCAGCGAACCGGGACAGTACTACGAGCAGTACTTC
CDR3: CASSEPGQYYEQYF

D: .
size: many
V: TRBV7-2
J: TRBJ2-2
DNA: TGTGCCAGCAGCTTATCGTCATCCTGGGGCGGGGAGCTGTTTTTT
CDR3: CASSLSSSWGGELFF

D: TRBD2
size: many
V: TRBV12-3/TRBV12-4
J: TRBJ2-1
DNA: TGTGCCAGCTATACGGGACTAGCGGGAGGTTGGAATGAGCAGTTCTTC
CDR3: CASYTGLAGGWNEQFF

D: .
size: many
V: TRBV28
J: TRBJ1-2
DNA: TGTGCCAGCAAATCTGGAGGTTTATATGGCTACACCTTC
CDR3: CASKSGGLYGYTF

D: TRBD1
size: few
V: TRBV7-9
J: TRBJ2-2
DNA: TGTGCCAGCAGCCTAATCGGACAGGGTTACGGGGAGCTGTTTTTT
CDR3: CASSLIGQGYGELFF

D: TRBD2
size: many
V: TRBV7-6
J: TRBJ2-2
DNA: TGTGCCAGCAGCTTAAGGACTAGCGGGAGCTCCGGGGAGCTGTTTTTT
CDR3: CASSLRTSGSSGELFF

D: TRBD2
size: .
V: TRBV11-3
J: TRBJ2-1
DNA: TGTGCCAGCAGCTCGGGACTAGCGGGTCCCTACAATGAGCAGTTCTTC
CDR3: CASSSGLAGPYNEQFF

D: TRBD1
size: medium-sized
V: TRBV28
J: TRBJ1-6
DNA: TGTGCCAGCACTCCCCATACCGGGACAGATAATTCACCCCTCCACTTT
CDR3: CASTPHTGTDNSPLHF

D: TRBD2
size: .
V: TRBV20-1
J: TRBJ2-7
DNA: TGCAGTGCTGGCAAACTACTAGCGGGAAACACCTACGAGCAGTACTTC
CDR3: CSAGKLLAGNTYEQYF

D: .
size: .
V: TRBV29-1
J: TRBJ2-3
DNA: TGCAGCGGGCGGAGAGGGGATACGCAGTATTTT
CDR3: CSGRRGDTQYF

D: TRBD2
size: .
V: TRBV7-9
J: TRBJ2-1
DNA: TGTGCCAGCAGCTCAACCGGGACTAGTTCTTACAATGAGCAGTTCTTC
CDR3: CASSSTGTSSYNEQFF

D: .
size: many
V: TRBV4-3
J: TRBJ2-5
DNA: TGCGCCAGCAGCCTACAGGGCTCAGAGACCCAGTACTTC
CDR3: CASSLQGSETQYF

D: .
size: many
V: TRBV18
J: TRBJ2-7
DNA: TGTGCCAGCTCACCACCGAATGGAGCCTACGAGCAGTACTTC
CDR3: CASSPPNGAYEQYF